The table lists the clone carrying this T cell receptor (beta chain) with a few counts. The antigen remains undetermined. The data derive from a study of T cell responses to AZD1222 COVID-19 vaccine. Assay used: immunoSEQ multiplex PCR; TCRdb lists only in-frame clones, some missing. This table holds more than 35,000 clones, about 83% found once. Whole-study findings and limits: Spike-specific TCR breadth rose after two AZD1222 doses, and depth rose as well. Clonal diversity was possibly underestimated; the donors were predominantly white British and more often female.

The V gene's germline CDR1 is SGHRS and CDR2 YFSETQ. The CDR3 is 16 amino acids. Trimming took off 0 bases at V and 2 bases at J, with 15 bases between the two ends. The specimen was peripheral blood, collected on day 0 of AZD1222 vaccination. J is TRBJ2-7 and V is TRBV5-1, with D hard to call. The receptor comes from an adult in good health. CDR3: CASSLAPDWGTYEQYF. The DNA of the CDR3 is TGCGCCAGCAGCTTGGCCCCCGATTGGGGAACCTACGAGCAGTACTTC.